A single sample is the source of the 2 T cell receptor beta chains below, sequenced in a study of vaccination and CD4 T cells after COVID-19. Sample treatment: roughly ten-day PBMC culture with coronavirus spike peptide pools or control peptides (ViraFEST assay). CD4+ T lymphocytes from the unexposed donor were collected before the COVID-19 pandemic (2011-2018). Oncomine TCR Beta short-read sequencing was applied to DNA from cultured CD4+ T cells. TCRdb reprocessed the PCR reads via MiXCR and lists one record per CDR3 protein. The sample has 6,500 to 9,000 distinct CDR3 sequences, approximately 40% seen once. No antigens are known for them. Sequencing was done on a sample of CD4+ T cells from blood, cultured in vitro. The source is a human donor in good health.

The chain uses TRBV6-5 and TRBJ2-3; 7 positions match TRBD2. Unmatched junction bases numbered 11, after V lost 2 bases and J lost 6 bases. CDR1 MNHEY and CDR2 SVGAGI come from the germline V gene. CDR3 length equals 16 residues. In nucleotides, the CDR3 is TGTGCCAGCAGTTACGAGGGTTTTTTGGGGGGGGATACGCAGTATTTT. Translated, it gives CASSYEGFLGGDTQYF.

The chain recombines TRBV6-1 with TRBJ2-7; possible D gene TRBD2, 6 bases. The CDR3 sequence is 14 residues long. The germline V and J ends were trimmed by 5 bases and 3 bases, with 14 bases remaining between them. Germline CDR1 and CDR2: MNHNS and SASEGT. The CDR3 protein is CASSPRDLVYEQYF. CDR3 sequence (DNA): TGTGCCAGCAGTCCCCGGGACTTAGTCTACGAGCAGTACTTC.